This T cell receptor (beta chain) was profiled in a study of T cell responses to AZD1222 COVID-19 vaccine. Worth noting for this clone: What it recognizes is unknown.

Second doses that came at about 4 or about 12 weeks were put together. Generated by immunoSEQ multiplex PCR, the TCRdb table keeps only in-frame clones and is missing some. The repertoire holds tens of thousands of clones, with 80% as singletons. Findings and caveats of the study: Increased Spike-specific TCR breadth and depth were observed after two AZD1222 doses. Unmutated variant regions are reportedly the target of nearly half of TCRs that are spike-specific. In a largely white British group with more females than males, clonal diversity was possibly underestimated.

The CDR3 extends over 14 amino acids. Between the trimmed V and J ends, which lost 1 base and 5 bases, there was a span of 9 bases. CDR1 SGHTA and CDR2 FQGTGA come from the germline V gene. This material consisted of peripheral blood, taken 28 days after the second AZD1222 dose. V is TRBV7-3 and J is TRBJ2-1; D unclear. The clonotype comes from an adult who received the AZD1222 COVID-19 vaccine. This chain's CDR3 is CASSLSSLNNEQFF. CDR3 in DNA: TGTGCCAGCAGCTTAAGCTCACTTAACAATGAGCAGTTCTTC.